Included here is one T cell receptor (beta chain) sequence, with context. Its antigen remains undetermined. Qualities for individual bases were not recorded, and no much larger clone is one base off. This entry is derived from a study of OX40 agonist ivuxolimab in advanced cancers. Looking at the study overall: Ivuxolimab was an agonistic, fully human IgG2 monoclonal antibody directed against OX40 (CD134), a costimulatory receptor. Partial responses occurred in three dose-escalation patients: two with cutaneous melanoma and one with hepatocellular carcinoma. Prior anti-PD-1, anti-PD-L1 or anti-CTLA-4 therapy was permitted, and 40% of dose-escalation patients had received checkpoint inhibitors. Intravenous ivuxolimab was administered to patients every 2 weeks at six dose levels: 0.01, 0.1, 0.3, 1.5, 3 and 10 mg/kg. Of the roughly 54 dose-escalation patients, hepatocellular carcinoma was present in approximately 20, melanoma in approximately 15, renal cell carcinoma in 9 and head and neck cancer in 9. The purpose of peripheral TCRbeta sequencing was to test whether ivuxolimab changed TCR sequence diversity and led to clonal T-cell expansion. The monotherapy dose-escalation portion (N ≈ 56 patients) of the phase I ivuxolimab trial is reported in the paper. In the dose-escalation cohort, 82.7% of patients were male, and the mean age was around 65 years with a range of roughly 20 to 80.

From a lookup of the germline V gene, CDR1 and CDR2 are SGHVS and FQNEAQ. Inclusive of the bounding cysteine and phenylalanine, the CDR3 is 16 residues long. Only the CDR3 DNA stays, 48 bases, in frame from base 1. V is clipped by 1 base and J by 5 bases, and the sequence between their germline boundaries is 16 bases long. Genomic DNA was isolated from the sorted cells so that the TCRbeta CDR3 region could be sequenced. TCRbeta CDR3 regions were sequenced using the immunoSEQ Assay. Held by TCRdb, this immuneACCESS table contains in-frame sequences only and omits some clones. Under half of the omission traces to an unresolved V gene where checked; the cause of the rest is unknown. This sample lists about 93,000 clones; approximately 90% were detected once. The ten largest clones capture around 0.5% of the sample. Patients with a history of autoimmune disease or receiving systemic immunosuppression were excluded from the trial. Peripheral blood for TCR sequencing was collected from all dose cohorts at baseline, on cycle 4 day 1, and on cycle 7 day 1. The samples were taken from a phase I, first-in-human, multicenter, open-label dose-escalation trial of ivuxolimab. The trial enrolled adults with locally advanced or metastatic head and neck squamous cell, hepatocellular, melanoma or renal cell carcinoma. CD4+ and CD8+ T cells were sorted separately from peripheral blood before TCR sequencing.

General study outcomes and caveats: After ivuxolimab, expanded clones were on average more numerous among CD8+ T cells than among CD4+ T cells. The antigen specificity of the clonally expanded peripheral T cells was not determined. Clonal expansion of both CD4+ and CD8+ blood T cells was observed from baseline to week 6 at doses 0.1 to 3.0 mg/kg. Low levels of normalized T-cell clonal expansion were also shown by some nonresponding patients. In the 0.1-3.0 mg/kg groups, partial responders had among the lowest normalized peripheral clonal expansion, particularly in CD8+ T cells.

The sequences come from CD4+ or CD8+ T cells sorted from blood, collected in a trial of the OX40 agonist ivuxolimab. Here the chain combines TRBV7-8 and TRBJ2-3; D gene: possibly TRBD2, on 6 matching bases. This TCR was sampled from an adult with an advanced solid tumor such as melanoma, head and neck, liver or kidney cancer. The CDR3 reads as follows: CASSLGAGLLGDTQYF. The bases read TGTGCCAGCAGCTTAGGGGCGGGGCTCCTAGGAGATACGCAGTATTTT.